The clone carrying this TCR beta chain was observed a handful of times. The source of the sample is a study of tumor and adjacent non-tumor tissue in lung cancer. Germline V lookup: CDR1 SGHTA, CDR2 FQGTGA. V was cut by 2 bases and J by 6 bases, with 11 bases left in between. The CDR3 extends over 14 amino acids. The template was RNA from unsorted bulk tissue. This non-tumor lung sample came from over 3 cm beyond the tumor edge. The library came from three nested PCR rounds adapted from ARM-PCR protocols. TCRdb reprocessed the multiplex PCR reads via MiXCR and lists one record per CDR3 protein. The table shows roughly 82,000 distinct CDR3 sequences, with roughly 77% occurring only once.

This clonotype was sampled from a woman in her forties or fifties with non-small cell lung cancer. Sequenced sample: distant non-tumor lung tissue. The chain couples TRBV7-3 to TRBJ2-4, with D perhaps matching TRBD1 (6 bases). The CDR3 region has the DNA TGTGCCAGCAGCTTAGGGGGCACGGGAAACATTCAGTACTTC. Translation: CASSLGGTGNIQYF.